This is a list of T cell receptor beta chains from one sample in a study of a mutant IDH1 vaccine in newly diagnosed glioma. The table came from immunoSEQ multiplex PCR; TCRdb's copy has only in-frame clones and leaves some out. The sample holds about 55,000 clones, less than 85% seen once. For these receptors, no antigen is known. The input for sequencing was PBMCs, taken from a glioma patient whose treatment included an IDH1 peptide vaccine. Receptor source: a woman in her thirties or forties with glioma. Some clones in this sample may be carry-over from other donors' samples. CDR3s leave out the opening cysteine and the closing phenylalanine or tryptophan. A D gene is named only where the DNA matches it firmly.

v_gene	j_gene	d_gene	len	CDR3aa
TRBV5-6	TRBJ2-4	NA	16	ASSFSSAFSLAKNIQY
TRBV5-6	TRBJ2-5	TRBD1	14	ASSTWDRGKGETQY
TRBV6-7	TRBJ2-1	TRBD2	13	ASRRAGLSYNEQF
TRBV6-1	TRBJ1-6	NA	13	ASSERGRANSPLH
TRBV4-3	TRBJ2-3	TRBD2	12	ASSQERERHTQY
TRBV5-5	TRBJ2-1	NA	12	ASSFRGVGSEQF
TRBV7-9	TRBJ1-4	TRBD1	13	ASSLVQGAGEKLF
TRBV14	TRBJ1-6	NA	12	ASSQEGGPSPLH
TRBV4-1	TRBJ1-1	NA	13	ASSQEGHVNTEAF
TRBV4-1	TRBJ2-1	NA	14	ASSQPLWIRNNEQF
TRBV5-4	TRBJ2-2	NA	13	ASSLLGQNTGELF
TRBV5-1	TRBJ2-2	NA	11	ASSLEGDGELF
TRBV7-7	TRBJ2-1	NA	12	ASSLAGHYNEQF
TRBV5-1	TRBJ2-3	TRBD2	13	ASSPRTSGTDTQY
TRBV7-8	TRBJ2-7	NA	11	ASSLWEDYEQY
TRBV19	TRBJ1-5	NA	12	ASSMRGYHQPQH
TRBV15	TRBJ2-3	NA	10	ATSGTGDTQY